This TCR beta chain came from a study of cytomegalovirus exposure and HLA in healthy donors. Vbeta (60) and Jbeta (13) primers were used in the PCR. The method was immunoSEQ multiplex PCR; TCRdb's version includes in-frame clones alone and lacks a portion of them. The sample has 130,000 to 150,000 clones, 73% seen once. For this clone: Its specificity is not known.

Per germline, CDR1 LNHDA and CDR2 SQIVND (reference sequence). J was trimmed by 6 bases and V by 5 bases; bases with no gene match: 14. The CDR3 covers 18 residues. General study results and limits: The sole available immune exposure information was CMV serostatus.

The sequenced sample consisted of PBMCs. The chain combines TRBV19 with TRBJ2-2; 11 positions match TRBD2. The receptor's source is a human donor in good health. CDR3 sequence reads: CASSPDGLAGASPGELFF. In DNA form, the CDR3 reads TGTGCCAGTAGTCCAGACGGACTAGCGGGTGCTTCTCCCGGGGAGCTGTTTTTT.